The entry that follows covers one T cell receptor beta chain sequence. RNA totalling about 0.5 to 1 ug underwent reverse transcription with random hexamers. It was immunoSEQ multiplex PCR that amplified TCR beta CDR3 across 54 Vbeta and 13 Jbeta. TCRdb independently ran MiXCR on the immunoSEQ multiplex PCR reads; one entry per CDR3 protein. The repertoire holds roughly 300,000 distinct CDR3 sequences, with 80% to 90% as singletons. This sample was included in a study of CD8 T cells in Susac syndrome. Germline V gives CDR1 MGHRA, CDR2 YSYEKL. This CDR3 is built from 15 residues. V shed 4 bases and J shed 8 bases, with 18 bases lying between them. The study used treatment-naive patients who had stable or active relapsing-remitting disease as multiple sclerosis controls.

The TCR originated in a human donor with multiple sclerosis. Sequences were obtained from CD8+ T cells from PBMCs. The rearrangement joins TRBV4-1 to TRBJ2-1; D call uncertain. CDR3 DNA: TGCGCCAGCAGCCCTCGCGACGAGGTAATCTATGAGCAGTTCTTC. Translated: CASSPRDEVIYEQFF.